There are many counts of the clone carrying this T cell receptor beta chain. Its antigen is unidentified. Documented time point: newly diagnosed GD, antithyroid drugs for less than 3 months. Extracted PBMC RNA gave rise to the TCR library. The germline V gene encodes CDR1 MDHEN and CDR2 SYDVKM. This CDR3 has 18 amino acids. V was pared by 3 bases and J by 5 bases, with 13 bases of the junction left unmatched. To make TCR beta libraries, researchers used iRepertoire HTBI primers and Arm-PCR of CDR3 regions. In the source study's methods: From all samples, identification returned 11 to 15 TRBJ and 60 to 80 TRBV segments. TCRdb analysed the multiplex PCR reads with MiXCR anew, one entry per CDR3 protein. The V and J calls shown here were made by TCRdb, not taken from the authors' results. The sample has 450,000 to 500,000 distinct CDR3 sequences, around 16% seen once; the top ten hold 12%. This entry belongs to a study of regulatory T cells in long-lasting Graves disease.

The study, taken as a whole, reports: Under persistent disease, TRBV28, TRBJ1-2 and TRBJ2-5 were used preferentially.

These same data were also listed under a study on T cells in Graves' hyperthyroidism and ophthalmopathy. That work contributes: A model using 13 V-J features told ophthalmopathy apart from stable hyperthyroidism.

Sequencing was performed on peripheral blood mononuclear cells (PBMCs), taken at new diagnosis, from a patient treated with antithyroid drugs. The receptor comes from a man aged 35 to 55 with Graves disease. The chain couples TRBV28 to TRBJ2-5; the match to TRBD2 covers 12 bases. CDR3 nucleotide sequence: TGTGCCAGCAGTTTGTCGCCTAGCGGGAGGGCCCCGGGGGAGACCCAGTACTTC. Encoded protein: CASSLSPSGRAPGETQYF.